Listed below are T cell receptor beta chains from one sample, sequenced in a study of blood T cell repertoires in COVID-19. This table comes from immunoSEQ multiplex PCR, and its TCRdb copy is limited to in-frame clones, with some not included. The table records 70,000 or so clones, around nine tenths of them present only once. The sample was peripheral blood. All receptors derive from a human donor in a cohort sampled during active COVID-19. The CDR3 runs from the conserved cysteine through the conserved F or W. D genes are given only for firm matches. Not all rows give a size; the values are once, few, many and, for expanded clones, a class.

J,V,size,D,CDR3,DNA
TRBJ1-2,TRBV7-8,NA,TRBD1,CASSRDRRPYTF,TGTGCCAGCAGCCGGGACAGGCGCCCTTACACCTTC
TRBJ1-1,TRBV9,NA,TRBD1,CASSSGQSYTEAFF,TGTGCCAGCAGCTCGGGACAGAGCTACACTGAAGCTTTCTTT
TRBJ1-1,TRBV28,NA,NA,CASSLSISQGQNTEAFF,TGTGCCAGCAGTTTATCCATCTCTCAGGGCCAAAACACTGAAGCTTTCTTT
TRBJ2-7,TRBV28,NA,NA,CASSPGQRPYEQYF,TGTGCCAGCAGTCCCGGACAGAGACCCTACGAGCAGTACTTC
TRBJ2-7,TRBV5-5,NA,NA,CASSLGGTPYEQYF,TGTGCCAGCAGCTTGGGGGGCACCCCCTACGAGCAGTACTTC
TRBJ1-2,TRBV6-6,NA,NA,CASSYPQEGGYTF,TGTGCCAGCAGTTACCCGCAGGAGGGTGGCTACACCTTC
TRBJ1-1,TRBV6-2/TRBV6-3,NA,TRBD1,CASSPGTGAMNTEAFF,TGTGCCAGCAGTCCCGGGACAGGGGCGATGAACACTGAAGCTTTCTTT
TRBJ2-7,TRBV5-6,NA,NA,CASSSGRWGDEQYF,TGTGCCAGCAGCTCGGGTAGGTGGGGCGACGAGCAGTACTTC
TRBJ1-1,TRBV7-8,NA,NA,CASSSVVRGAGTEAFF,TGTGCCAGCAGCTCAGTTGTGCGGGGCGCGGGCACTGAAGCTTTCTTT
TRBJ1-1,TRBV11-2,NA,NA,CASSLVRKPTEAFF,TGTGCCAGCAGCTTAGTCAGGAAGCCCACTGAAGCTTTCTTT
TRBJ1-1,TRBV12-3/TRBV12-4,NA,NA,CASSRVRFEAFF,TGTGCCAGCAGTCGAGTACGATTTGAAGCTTTCTTT
TRBJ2-7,TRBV11-2,NA,TRBD2,CASSFGGELYEQYF,TGTGCCAGCAGCTTTGGGGGGGAACTCTACGAGCAGTACTTC
TRBJ1-1,TRBV7-2,NA,TRBD1,CASSTRDRVTEAFF,TGTGCCAGCAGCACCCGGGACAGGGTCACTGAAGCTTTCTTT
TRBJ2-3,TRBV12-3/TRBV12-4,NA,NA,CASSRQQGDTQYF,TGTGCCAGCAGTAGGCAACAGGGAGATACGCAGTATTTT
TRBJ2-7,TRBV11-2,NA,TRBD1,CASSLIRGRDNEQYF,TGTGCCAGCAGCTTAATCAGGGGGCGAGATAACGAGCAGTACTTC
TRBJ2-7,TRBV7-9,NA,TRBD2,CASSLKLAGHGGEQYF,TGTGCCAGCAGCTTAAAACTAGCGGGACATGGCGGCGAGCAGTACTTC
TRBJ1-1,TRBV9,NA,TRBD1,CASSAAYRGGPNTEAFF,TGTGCCAGCAGCGCGGCGTATAGAGGGGGCCCGAACACTGAAGCTTTCTTT
TRBJ2-7,TRBV15,NA,NA,CATSRLDSNSYEQYF,TGTGCCACCAGCAGACTAGACAGTAACTCCTACGAGCAGTACTTC
TRBJ1-1,TRBV28,NA,NA,CASSFEIMNTEAFF,TGTGCCAGCAGTTTTGAGATTATGAACACTGAAGCTTTCTTT
TRBJ1-2,TRBV28,NA,NA,CASSFVQSGYGYTF,TGTGCCAGCAGTTTTGTACAGAGCGGCTATGGCTACACCTTC
TRBJ2-7,TRBV28,NA,TRBD2,CASSSLGGSLGGEQYF,TGTGCCAGCAGTTCCCTGGGGGGGTCCCTTGGAGGTGAGCAGTACTTC
TRBJ2-7,TRBV7-8,NA,NA,CASSLRGGTYEQYF,TGTGCCAGCAGCTTAAGAGGGGGAACCTACGAGCAGTACTTC
TRBJ2-1,TRBV7-6,once,TRBD1,CASSRTGSSYNEQFF,TGTGCCAGCAGCCGGACAGGAAGCTCCTACAATGAGCAGTTCTTC
TRBJ1-1,TRBV10-3,NA,TRBD1,CAISGTGNTEAFF,TGTGCCATCTCCGGGACAGGTAACACTGAAGCTTTCTTT
TRBJ1-1,TRBV19,NA,NA,CASSILGREDTEAFF,TGTGCCAGTAGTATTTTGGGGAGGGAGGACACTGAAGCTTTCTTT
TRBJ2-1,TRBV30,NA,TRBD2,CAWSAIAGGNEQFF,TGTGCCTGGAGTGCGATAGCGGGGGGGAATGAGCAGTTCTTC
TRBJ1-1,TRBV6-5,NA,NA,CASNPGTGSREAFF,TGTGCCAGCAATCCTGGCACAGGGTCCAGGGAAGCTTTCTTT
TRBJ2-7,TRBV3-1/TRBV3-2,NA,TRBD2,CASSQLGGSYEQYF,TGTGCCAGCAGCCAACTGGGAGGGTCTTACGAGCAGTACTTC
TRBJ1-1,TRBV21-1,NA,NA,CASSRRSAGSTEAFF,TGTGCCAGCAGCAGAAGGTCGGCGGGTTCTACTGAAGCTTTCTTT
TRBJ2-7,TRBV10-2,NA,TRBD2,CASALTSGAREQYF,TGCGCCAGCGCTCTGACTAGCGGGGCAAGGGAGCAGTACTTC
TRBJ2-7,TRBV4-3,NA,NA,CASSQDLGKYEQYF,TGCGCCAGCAGCCAAGATCTGGGCAAATACGAGCAGTACTTC
TRBJ1-1,TRBV3-1/TRBV3-2,NA,NA,CASSQDLRNTEAFF,TGTGCCAGCAGCCAAGATCTTAGGAACACTGAAGCTTTCTTT
TRBJ2-7,TRBV2,NA,NA,CASTRAGAPTYEQYF,TGTGCCAGCACCCGGGCGGGGGCTCCAACCTACGAGCAGTACTTC
TRBJ1-1,TRBV25-1,NA,NA,CASSVPGGLEAFF,TGTGCCAGCAGTGTGCCGGGAGGACTTGAAGCTTTCTTT
TRBJ1-4,TRBV30,NA,NA,CAWNGGDEKLFF,TGTGCCTGGAACGGGGGGGATGAAAAACTGTTTTTT
TRBJ1-6,TRBV28,once,NA,CASRGFAEYDSPLHF,TGTGCCAGCAGAGGTTTCGCGGAGTATGATTCACCCCTCCACTTT
TRBJ1-2,TRBV7-9,NA,NA,CASSLVRPGAKPFNYGYTF,TGTGCCAGCAGCTTAGTAAGGCCAGGGGCCAAACCCTTTAACTATGGCTACACCTTC
TRBJ1-2,TRBV12-3/TRBV12-4,NA,NA,CASSYGAPEGYTF,TGTGCCAGCAGTTATGGGGCCCCGGAAGGCTACACCTTC
TRBJ2-7,TRBV7-8,NA,NA,CASSLAGVPYEQYF,TGTGCCAGCAGCTTAGCAGGGGTCCCCTACGAGCAGTACTTC
TRBJ1-6,TRBV27,NA,NA,CASSLPGDDSPLHF,TGTGCCAGCAGTTTACCGGGGGACGATTCACCCCTCCACTTT
TRBJ2-1,TRBV24-1,NA,TRBD2,CATSDYLGTSSEQFF,TGTGCCACCAGTGATTATCTCGGGACTAGCAGCGAGCAGTTCTTC
TRBJ2-3,TRBV6-5,NA,TRBD1,CASSYSSDRADTQYF,TGTGCCAGCAGTTACTCGTCGGACAGGGCAGATACGCAGTATTTT
TRBJ2-7,TRBV6-6,NA,NA,CASSSVQGGEQYF,TGTGCCAGCAGTTCCGTCCAGGGGGGCGAGCAGTACTTC
TRBJ1-1,TRBV4-3,NA,NA,CASSQDGPGETEAFF,TGCGCCAGCAGCCAAGATGGGCCAGGGGAGACTGAAGCTTTCTTT
TRBJ2-7,TRBV5-1,NA,NA,CASSEGLRVYEQYF,TGCGCCAGCAGCGAGGGATTACGGGTTTACGAGCAGTACTTC
TRBJ2-6,TRBV18,NA,TRBD2,CASSPFASGALISGANVLTF,TGTGCCAGCTCACCATTCGCTAGCGGGGCTTTAATCTCTGGGGCCAACGTCCTGACTTTC
TRBJ2-6,TRBV25-1,once,NA,CASSEYERLSGANVLTF,TGTGCCAGCAGTGAATACGAGAGGCTCTCTGGGGCCAACGTCCTGACTTTC
TRBJ1-1,TRBV30,NA,NA,CAWSPSQGRRTEAFF,TGTGCCTGGAGTCCTTCACAGGGACGGCGCACTGAAGCTTTCTTT
TRBJ2-7,TRBV6-6,NA,NA,CASIQGSSYEQYF,TGTGCCAGCATCCAGGGGTCCTCCTACGAGCAGTACTTC
TRBJ1-2,TRBV2,NA,NA,CASSDDLDTRGYTF,TGTGCCAGCAGCGACGACCTCGATACTAGAGGCTACACCTTC
TRBJ2-7,TRBV27,NA,NA,CASSLGGYSSYEQYF,TGTGCCAGCAGTTTAGGAGGCTACAGCTCCTACGAGCAGTACTTC
TRBJ1-2,TRBV29-1,NA,TRBD1,CSGGQAANYGYTF,TGCAGCGGGGGACAGGCCGCTAACTATGGCTACACCTTC
TRBJ1-5,TRBV6-5,few,NA,CASRSQGWGQPQHF,TGTGCCAGCAGGTCACAGGGTTGGGGACAGCCCCAGCATTTT
TRBJ1-1,TRBV19,NA,NA,CASIGVTTEAFF,TGTGCCAGTATAGGGGTTACCACTGAAGCTTTCTTT
TRBJ1-6,TRBV11-2,NA,NA,CASSLGRGFSSYNSPLHF,TGTGCCAGCAGCTTAGGGCGGGGGTTTAGCTCCTATAATTCACCCCTCCACTTT
TRBJ2-7,TRBV4-2,NA,NA,CASSQDLSGQVSYEQYF,TGTGCCAGCAGCCAAGATCTATCTGGGCAGGTTAGCTACGAGCAGTACTTC
TRBJ1-1,TRBV30,NA,TRBD1,CAWSLRTGDGVATEAFF,TGTGCCTGGAGTCTACGGACAGGGGACGGGGTGGCCACTGAAGCTTTCTTT